These 23 T cell receptor beta chains were sequenced from one sample in a study of OX40 agonist ivuxolimab in advanced cancers. Generated by immunoSEQ multiplex PCR, the TCRdb table keeps only in-frame clones and is missing some. The table records about 36,000 clones, more than 75% of them present only once. This sample comprised CD4+ or CD8+ T cells sorted from blood, obtained in a trial of the OX40 agonist ivuxolimab. The receptors originated from an adult with an advanced solid tumor such as melanoma, head and neck, liver or kidney cancer.

This chain uses TRBV5-4 with TRBJ2-4; 16 nucleotides agree with TRBD2. Losses at the gene ends were 2 bases for V and 11 bases for J; bases not matched to a gene: 4. The germline V gene has CDR1 SGHNT and CDR2 YYREEE (reference sequence). CDR3 size: 15 residues. This CDR3 is CASSFGTSGRAVQYF. The CDR3 DNA follows: TGTGCCAGCAGCTTCGGGACTAGCGGGAGGGCAGTTCAGTACTTC.

This CDR3 is CASSGASRGEQFF. DNA of the CDR3: TGTGCCAGCAGCGGAGCCAGCCGGGGGGAGCAGTTCTTC. The gene calls are TRBV9 and TRBJ2-1; a weak D match, TRBD2 (6 bases). Per the germline V gene, CDR1 is SGDLS and CDR2 is YYNGEE. This CDR3 has 13 residues. V lost 3 bases, J lost 10 bases, and 14 bases lay in between.

This chain uses TRBV6-1 with TRBJ2-1, with D hard to call. The CDR3 covers 12 residues. Trimming removed 8 bases at V and 6 bases at J, with 11 bases between. Germline V CDR1 and CDR2: MNHNS, SASEGT. The CDR3 spells CASLGSPNEQFF. The CDR3 nucleotides are TGTGCCAGCCTCGGTTCTCCCAATGAGCAGTTCTTC.

This chain links TRBV28 with TRBJ2-7; 9 bases fit TRBD1. With 8 bases clipped from V and 1 base from J, the junction kept 6 bases outside the gene matches. This CDR3 is built from 14 residues. Germline V gives CDR1 MDHEN, CDR2 SYDVKM. The CDR3 spells CASHQGQGSYEQYF. For the CDR3, the DNA is TGTGCCAGCCATCAGGGACAGGGATCCTACGAGCAGTACTTC.

The sample holds one count of this clone. CDR3 sequence: CASSSELNTEAFF. CDR3 DNA sequence: TGTGCCAGCAGTTCCGAACTAAACACTGAAGCTTTCTTT. The chain combines TRBV28 with TRBJ1-1; D ambiguous. The CDR3 extends over 13 amino acids. V shed 4 bases and J shed 2 bases, with 8 bases lying between them. Germline lookup yields CDR1 MDHEN and CDR2 SYDVKM.

The rearrangement uses TRBV6-1 and TRBJ1-3, with TRBD1 matching over 7 bases. This CDR3 comprises 15 residues. Germline values: CDR1 MNHNS, CDR2 SASEGT. The junction had 4 bases not matched to a gene; V was cut back by 1 base and J by 4 bases. The DNA for the CDR3 is TGTGCCAGCAGTGAAGGAACAGGGGTGGGAAACACCATATATTTT. This sequence encodes CASSEGTGVGNTIYF.

The chain has TRBV4-1 and TRBJ1-2; D perhaps matches TRBD1 (6 bases). The CDR3 extends over 15 amino acids. CDR1 is MGHRA and CDR2 is YSYEKL in the germline V gene. V lost 0 bases and J 8 bases, leaving 16 bases between the germline ends. CDR3 in amino acids: CASSQEATGLAGYTF. The DNA of the CDR3 is TGCGCCAGCAGCCAAGAGGCAACAGGGTTAGCAGGCTACACCTTC.

The sample holds one count of this clone. The chain combines TRBV19 with TRBJ2-7, with TRBD2 matching over 8 bases. V shed 10 bases and J 3 bases; nucleotides not matched to a gene: 8. Per germline, CDR1 LNHDA and CDR2 SQIVND (reference sequence). This CDR3 spans 13 amino acids. The DNA for the CDR3 is TGTGCCACCTCGGCGGGGGGCGTCTACGAGCAGTACTTC. Protein: CATSAGGVYEQYF.

This sequence joins TRBV5-1 and TRBJ1-2; D may be TRBD1 (5 bases). Per the germline V gene, CDR1 is SGHRS and CDR2 is YFSETQ. The CDR3 is 14 residues long. The V end lost 0 bases, the J end lost 8 bases, and 14 bases lay between the germline ends. The CDR3 bases are TGCGCCAGCAGCTTGGAAGGGGAGAGAAACGGCTACACCTTC. Protein sequence: CASSLEGERNGYTF.

V and J are TRBV27 and TRBJ2-1; the D gene is possibly TRBD1 (6 bases). The germline gives CDR1 MNHEY, CDR2 SMNVEV (reference sequence). The CDR3 consists of 16 residues. V lost 5 bases, J lost 1 base, and 15 bases lay in between. The CDR3 DNA is TGTGCCAGCAGTCCCCAGGGGAGTTTATCCTACAATGAGCAGTTCTTC. This translates into CASSPQGSLSYNEQFF.

The chain employs TRBV4-2 and TRBJ1-6; weak D call: TRBD1 (6 bases). The CDR3 has 16 residues. CDR1 LGHNA and CDR2 YNFKEQ come from the germline V gene. V was clipped by 3 bases and J by 7 bases, with 16 bases between them. The CDR3 here is CASSQGHPRGNSPLHF. In nucleotides, the CDR3 is TGTGCCAGCAGCCAGGGACACCCGAGGGGCAATTCACCCCTCCACTTT.

This chain links TRBV9 with TRBJ2-6; the D is unclear. CDR1 is SGDLS, CDR2 YYNGEE, per germline. V was pared by 9 bases and J by 3 bases, with 19 bases between. The CDR3 has 16 amino acids. The CDR3 sequence: CATSASEWGGANVLTF. In DNA, the CDR3 is TGTGCCACCTCAGCGTCGGAGTGGGGTGGGGCCAACGTCCTGACTTTC.

V gene TRBV6-5 combines with J gene TRBJ2-7; D is ambiguous. CDR3 size: 13 residues. CDR1 is MNHEY and CDR2 is SVGAGI in the germline V gene. The V end was cut by 0 bases, the J end by 3 bases, with 6 bases between. CDR3 sequence: CASSYSDGYEQYF. In nucleotides, the CDR3 is TGTGCCAGCAGTTACTCAGATGGCTACGAGCAGTACTTC.

The chain couples TRBV28 to TRBJ2-7, with 14 bases matching TRBD2. This CDR3 contains 16 residues. The germline V gene encodes CDR1 MDHEN and CDR2 SYDVKM. Losses at the gene ends were 3 bases for V and 2 bases for J; bases not matched to a gene: 3. The CDR3: CASSFPGLAGAYEQYF. CDR3 bases: TGTGCCAGCAGTTTCCCGGGACTAGCGGGGGCCTACGAGCAGTACTTC.

The CDR3 spells CASSGMTGELFF. CDR3 nucleotides: TGTGCCAGCAGCGGGATGACCGGGGAGCTGTTTTTT. This chain joins TRBV9 and TRBJ2-2; D is unresolved. V was pared by 3 bases and J by 5 bases, with 5 bases between. The germline V gene has CDR1 SGDLS and CDR2 YYNGEE. The length of the CDR3 is 12 residues.

The chain is built from TRBV9 and TRBJ2-7; 9 bases align to TRBD2. Germline-derived CDR1 and CDR2 are SGDLS and YYNGEE. The CDR3 is made up of 16 amino acids. With 0 bases clipped from V and 6 bases from J, the junction kept 10 bases outside the gene matches. The CDR3: CASSVGLAGPGVEQYF. As DNA, the CDR3 is TGTGCCAGCAGCGTAGGGCTAGCGGGGCCGGGAGTCGAGCAGTACTTC.

The chain is built from TRBV5-6 and TRBJ1-5; D not resolved. The CDR3 loop spans 14 amino acids. Trimming left V 1 base short and J 3 bases short, with 8 bases between. Germline V gene lookup returns CDR1 SGHDT and CDR2 YYEEEE. CDR3 nucleotides: TGTGCCAGCAGCTTGCACCAATACAATCAGCCCCAGCATTTT. As protein: CASSLHQYNQPQHF.

This chain uses TRBV29-1 with TRBJ2-7; possible D gene TRBD2, 5 bases. In germline, CDR1 is SQVTM, CDR2 ANQGSEA. CDR3 length: 13 residues. V gave up 5 bases and J gave up 5 bases, with 16 bases separating them. The CDR3 region is CSVRGPGSHEQYF. CDR3 DNA sequence: TGCAGCGTTCGTGGTCCGGGGTCCCACGAGCAGTACTTC.

The CDR3: CATSTGVETQYF. CDR3 bases: TGTGCCACCAGTACAGGGGTCGAGACCCAGTACTTC. This chain links TRBV15 with TRBJ2-5; 7 nucleotides match TRBD1. V shed 6 bases and J 5 bases; nucleotides not matched to a gene: 3. Germline-derived CDR1 and CDR2 are LNHNV and YYDKDF (reference sequence). This CDR3 contains 12 residues.

This sequence joins TRBV4-2 and TRBJ2-7; 8 bases are shared with TRBD2. The CDR3 has 15 residues. Unmatched junction bases numbered 4, after V lost 1 base and J lost 2 bases. From germline, CDR1 is LGHNA and CDR2 YNFKEQ. DNA for the CDR3: TGTGCCAGCAGCCAAGGGGTGACTAGCGCCTACGAGCAGTACTTC. It yields the protein CASSQGVTSAYEQYF.

The chain couples TRBV28 to TRBJ2-2; 9 nucleotides match TRBD2. The germline gives CDR1 MDHEN, CDR2 SYDVKM. With 4 bases clipped from V and 4 bases from J, the junction kept 13 bases outside the gene matches. The CDR3 is made up of 18 amino acids. The CDR3 nucleotides read TGTGCCAGCAGTTCCTCGCCCCCCACTAGCGGGTGCACCGGGGAGCTGTTTTTT. Amino acids: CASSSSPPTSGCTGELFF.

On this clone itself: Additional DNA sequences in this sample encode the identical CDR3. The J gene is TRBJ1-1, the V gene TRBV19; no clear D gene. Germline CDR1 LNHDA, CDR2 SQIVND (reference sequence). V lost 1 base to trimming and J lost 1 base, with 1 base between them. This CDR3 is built from 12 residues. CDR3 sequence reads: CASSIGNTEAFF. The CDR3 DNA follows: TGTGCCAGTAGTATAGGGAACACTGAAGCTTTCTTT.

The rearrangement joins TRBV6-5 to TRBJ2-7, with D tentatively TRBD1 (5 bases). V gave up 2 bases and J gave up 5 bases, with 7 bases separating them. Germline lookup yields CDR1 MNHEY and CDR2 SVGAGI. CDR3 size: 12 residues. CDR3 in DNA: TGTGCCAGCAGTTACCCAGGGAACGAGCAGTACTTC. It encodes CASSYPGNEQYF.